These 28 T cell receptor beta chains originate from one sample sequenced in a study of human T cells and chemical hapten exposure. One entry per CDR3 protein, called by TCRdb with MiXCR from the RACE reads. The repertoire holds about 180,000 distinct CDR3 sequences, with almost 30% as singletons. The sample's time point: pre-sensitization, week 0. Treatment here: therapeutic diphenylcyclopropenone sensitization with weekly scalp DPC. The material sequenced was whole blood, taken in connection with sensitization to the hapten diphenylcyclopropenone (DPC). The receptors here all came from a woman aged 25 to 45 with alopecia areata. Some clones in this sample may be carry-over from other donors' samples.

This sequence joins TRBV7-9 and TRBJ1-6, with D hard to call. Trimming cost V 1 base and J 4 bases, with 8 bases left between them. Germline CDR1 reads SEHNR; CDR2 reads FQNEAQ (reference sequence). The CDR3 has 15 residues. CDR3 region: CASSLVFGYNSPLHF. The CDR3 coding sequence is TGTGCCAGCAGCTTAGTCTTCGGATATAATTCACCCCTCCACTTT.

V gene TRBV6-2 or TRBV6-3 combines with J gene TRBJ2-5; 12 bases are shared with TRBD2. Germline V gene sequence: CDR1 MNHEY, CDR2 SVGEGT. J gave up 4 bases and V 5 bases, and 8 bases lay outside the gene matches. This CDR3 spans 16 amino acids. In DNA form, the CDR3 reads TGTGCCAGCAGTACCGGGACTAGCGGGTTTCTAGAGACCCAGTACTTC. This gives the protein CASSTGTSGFLETQYF.

This rearrangement joins TRBV20-1 to TRBJ1-1; weak D call: TRBD1 (6 bases). CDR3 size: 11 residues. Germline lookup yields CDR1 DFQATT and CDR2 SNEGSKA (reference sequence). Trimming left V 0 bases short and J 11 bases short, with 10 bases between. The CDR3 DNA sequence: TGCAGTGCTAGAGATACAGGGAAGGCTTTCTTT. Translation: CSARDTGKAFF.

Details on this clonotype: The CDR3 ends on some other residue instead of the conserved phenylalanine or tryptophan, so this is likely a read error. Because the CDR3's place on the DNA is in doubt, the DNA is left out and the CDR3 is given as listed by TCRdb. V and J are TRBV7-2 and TRBJ2-3; the table's TRBD2 call for D was not verified on the DNA. Per the germline V gene, CDR1 is SGHTA and CDR2 is FQGNSA. The length of the CDR3 is 11 amino acids, counting both ends. CDR3 amino acids: CASSLATSGRY.

The J gene is TRBJ1-5, the V gene TRBV20-1, with 7 bases fitting TRBD1. Germline V gene data show CDR1 as DFQATT and CDR2 as SNEGSKA (reference sequence). CDR3 size: 15 residues. V dropped 3 bases and J dropped 5; count of bases not matched to a gene: 10. The CDR3 DNA reads TGCAGTGCTAGTACAACAGGGGTACTGGATCAGCCCCAGCATTTT. Residues: CSASTTGVLDQPQHF.

This clonotype appeared a few times. The chain links TRBV4-3 to TRBJ2-7; 12 bases map to TRBD2. The length of the CDR3 is 15 residues. Germline V CDR1 and CDR2: LGHNA, YSLEER. The trim removed 1 base at V and 3 bases at J, leaving 1 base unmatched. The CDR3, as DNA: TGCGCCAGCAGCCAAGGGACTAGCGGGGTCTACGAGCAGTACTTC. Protein product: CASSQGTSGVYEQYF.

The chain combines TRBV10-1 with TRBJ2-7; no definite D call. This CDR3 contains 12 residues. V was shortened by 0 bases and J by 5 bases, with 5 bases between the two germline ends. Germline assignment: CDR1 WNHNN and CDR2 SYGVQD (reference sequence). Here the CDR3 DNA reads TGCGCCAGCAGTGAGTCGATGAACGAGCAGTACTTC. Its protein product is CASSESMNEQYF.

The chain links TRBV5-1 to TRBJ1-4; possibly TRBD1 for D (5 bases). In germline, CDR1 is SGHRS, CDR2 YFSETQ. V lost 1 base and J 1 base, leaving 11 bases between the germline ends. There are 16 residues in the CDR3. Written as DNA, the CDR3 is TGCGCCAGCAGCTTGCAGGGCCAGAGAACTAATGAAAAACTGTTTTTT. Its translation: CASSLQGQRTNEKLFF.

This clonotype appeared a few times. At one end the junction does not follow the germline gene, possibly because of a read error. The V and J genes are TRBV9 and TRBJ1-4, with a tentative D call TRBD1 (5 bases). The CDR3 contains 15 residues. Germline lookup yields CDR1 SGDLS and CDR2 YYNGEE. DNA of the CDR3: TGTGCCAGCAACGTAATGGGGCTGGCGGATGAAAAACTGTTTTTT. This gives the protein CASNVMGLADEKLFF.

The genes are TRBV29-1 and TRBJ2-3, with D perhaps given as TRBD1 or TRBD2 (5 bases each). Deletions cut 2 bases from V and 2 bases from J, with 14 bases between. Looked up from germline, CDR1 is SQVTM and CDR2 is ANQGSEA. This CDR3 has 15 residues. Here the CDR3 reads CSVENRRSPTDTQYF. CDR3 in DNA: TGCAGCGTTGAAAACAGGAGGAGTCCCACAGATACGCAGTATTTT.

This clonotype was counted only a few times. The chain uses TRBV2 and TRBJ2-2; the match to TRBD2 covers 8 bases. Germline loops: CDR1 SNHLY, CDR2 FYNNEI. The CDR3 spans 15 residues. With V trimmed by 2 bases and J by 5 bases, 4 bases remained unmatched. The CDR3 spells CASSETGGRTGELFF. CDR3 nucleotides: TGTGCCAGCAGTGAAACGGGGGGGCGGACCGGGGAGCTGTTTTTT.

This clonotype was detected only a few times. This chain connects TRBV6-2 or TRBV6-3 to TRBJ1-5; D unresolved. Trimming pared 7 bases from V and 1 base from J, leaving 17 bases between. Germline lookup yields CDR1 MNHEY and CDR2 SVGEGT. The length of the CDR3 is 16 residues. The CDR3, as DNA: TGTGCCAGCACTTCAGCACCAGGCGACAGCAATCAGCCCCAGCATTTT. This gives the protein CASTSAPGDSNQPQHF.

V usage is TRBV11-2 and J usage is TRBJ2-7; D is unresolved. Trimming took 5 bases from V and 0 from J, leaving 14 bases between them. The length of the CDR3 is 15 residues. Germline CDR1 SGHAT, CDR2 FQNNGV. The CDR3 protein is CASSPLTLSSYEQYF. The CDR3 bases are TGTGCCAGCAGCCCCCTAACACTGAGCTCCTACGAGCAGTACTTC. Full variable domain (rest looked up from reference TRBV11-2 and TRBJ2-7): EAGVAQSPRYKIIEKRQSVAFWCNPISGHATLYWYQQILGQGPKLLIQFQNNGVVDDSQLPKDRFSAERLKGVDSTLKIQPAKLEDSAVYLCASSPLTLSSYEQYFGPGTRLTVT.

The CDR3 DNA reads TGTGCCAGCAGTTTACGTCTAGCGGGCAATGATAAAGAGACCCAGTACTTC. This encodes CASSLRLAGNDKETQYF. The chain links TRBV28 to TRBJ2-5; TRBD2 matches 8 bases. The length of the CDR3 is 17 residues. Germline assignment: CDR1 MDHEN and CDR2 SYDVKM. Trimming removed 2 bases from V and 3 bases from J; junction bases left unmatched: 11.

This clonotype has just a few counts. The chain links TRBV29-1 to TRBJ2-1; unclear D gene. The germline V gene encodes CDR1 SQVTM and CDR2 ANQGSEA. V shed 7 bases and J shed 5 bases, with 6 bases lying between them. This CDR3 has 10 residues. This CDR3 is CSGMNNEQFF. The DNA for the CDR3 is TGCAGCGGGATGAACAATGAGCAGTTCTTC.

This clonotype was detected only a few times. V and J are TRBV6-2 or TRBV6-3 and TRBJ2-1; no reliable D call. Trimming removed 2 bases from V and 6 bases from J, with 8 bases in between. The CDR3 runs to 13 residues. Germline CDR1 MNHEY, CDR2 SVGEGT. CDR3 protein: CASSYTRFNEQFF. DNA for the CDR3: TGTGCCAGCAGTTACACCAGGTTCAATGAGCAGTTCTTC.

Only a few counts were recorded for this clonotype. This chain uses TRBV10-3 with TRBJ2-3; 7 bases agree with TRBD2. The CDR3 length is 12 residues. Per the germline V gene, CDR1 is ENHRY and CDR2 is SYGVKD. The CDR3 spells CGASGTTDTQYF. Written as DNA, the CDR3 is TGTGGGGCTAGCGGAACCACAGATACGCAGTATTTT.

The chain uses TRBV24-1 and TRBJ2-6; D is uncertain. The germline V gene encodes CDR1 KGHDR and CDR2 SFDVKD. The ends were cut back, 4 bases at V and 0 bases at J, with 3 bases in the middle. There are 14 residues in the CDR3. CDR3 sequence: CATSDPSGANVLTF. In nucleotides, the CDR3 is TGTGCCACCAGTGACCCCTCTGGGGCCAACGTCCTGACTTTC.

V gene TRBV20-1 combines with J gene TRBJ1-5; 7 nucleotides agree with TRBD1. V was clipped by 0 bases and J by 6 bases; unmatched bases: 2. Germline CDR1 is DFQATT and CDR2 is SNEGSKA (reference sequence). The CDR3 consists of 13 residues. CDR3 region: CSARDQGGQPQHF. Written as DNA, the CDR3 is TGCAGTGCTAGAGATCAGGGGGGTCAGCCCCAGCATTTT.

V and J are TRBV29-1 and TRBJ2-1, with D tentatively TRBD1 (5 bases). Germline V lookup: CDR1 SQVTM, CDR2 ANQGSEA. The length of the CDR3 is 12 residues. The V end was cut by 4 bases, the J end by 9 bases, with 13 bases between. The CDR3 loop is CSVGLGHAEQFF. In DNA, the CDR3 is TGCAGCGTTGGGCTGGGGCATGCTGAGCAGTTCTTC.

This clonotype was observed a few times. This chain connects TRBV2 to TRBJ2-7; TRBD2 is a possible D gene (6 bases). The germline V gene encodes CDR1 SNHLY and CDR2 FYNNEI. This CDR3 has 13 residues. Trimming took 6 bases from V and 1 from J, leaving 10 bases between them. The CDR3 DNA is TGTGCCAGCAGGGCGGGGCGATCCTACGAGCAGTACTTC. It encodes CASRAGRSYEQYF.

V gene TRBV6-2 or TRBV6-3 combines with J gene TRBJ1-2; D not resolved. Germline V gene data show CDR1 as MNHEY and CDR2 as SVGEGT. Trimming pared 7 bases from V and 8 bases from J, leaving 20 bases between. The CDR3 length is 14 residues. The CDR3 loop is CASTLARSFRGYTF. The CDR3 DNA reads TGTGCCAGCACCCTGGCCCGGTCTTTCCGGGGCTACACCTTC.

This chain connects TRBV24-1 to TRBJ1-1, with 8 nucleotides matching TRBD1. CDR1 is KGHDR and CDR2 is SFDVKD in the germline V gene. The V segment lost 3 bases and the J segment 3 bases; nucleotides outside the gene matches: 5. The CDR3 has 15 amino acids. The CDR3, as DNA: TGTGCCACCAGTGATCCGACGACAGGGGACACTGAAGCTTTCTTT. Protein product: CATSDPTTGDTEAFF.

The rearrangement joins TRBV10-3 to TRBJ1-1; D unresolved. The germline V gene encodes CDR1 ENHRY and CDR2 SYGVKD. This CDR3 contains 11 residues. The germline V and J ends were trimmed by 6 bases and 10 bases, with 12 bases remaining between them. The CDR3 sequence is CAIRDGFLAFF. The DNA of the CDR3 is TGTGCCATCAGGGACGGATTCCTAGCTTTCTTT.

The chain couples TRBV11-1 to TRBJ1-4; D is uncertain. V was shortened by 4 bases and J by 6 bases, with 9 bases between the two germline ends. The CDR3 runs 13 residues. Germline V CDR1 and CDR2: SGHAT, FQDESV (reference sequence). CDR3 sequence reads: CASSSVADEKLFF. CDR3 nucleotides: TGTGCCAGCAGCTCGGTAGCGGATGAAAAACTGTTTTTT.

The chain joins TRBV6-5 to TRBJ2-4; a weak D match, TRBD2 (7 bases). This CDR3 is built from 15 residues. V was pared by 0 bases and J by 3 bases, with 9 bases between. In germline, CDR1 is MNHEY, CDR2 SVGAGI. Here the CDR3 reads CASSYSRGGKNIQYF. The CDR3 nucleotides read TGTGCCAGCAGTTACTCGAGGGGGGGCAAAAACATTCAGTACTTC.

This chain joins TRBV11-2 and TRBJ2-1, with 12 bases lining up with TRBD2. The V and J ends lost 5 bases and 12 bases, in that order; junction bases with no gene match: 5. The CDR3 spans 13 residues. Germline-derived CDR1 and CDR2 are SGHAT and FQNNGV. The CDR3 DNA sequence: TGTGCCAGCAGCCTCCTAGCGGGAGGGCCGCAGTTCTTC. Translated, it gives CASSLLAGGPQFF.

This clonotype was counted once. The gene calls are TRBV18 and TRBJ1-2; possibly TRBD1 for D (5 bases). This CDR3 is built from 15 residues. Germline CDR1 and CDR2: KGHSH and LQKENI. With 3 bases removed from V and 2 bases from J, the gap between germline ends came to 13 bases. This CDR3 is CASSPTTESNYGYTF. The CDR3 bases are TGTGCCAGCTCACCTACGACAGAATCCAACTATGGCTACACCTTC.